One and the same sample provided the 8 T cell receptor beta chains below, sequenced in a study of beta chain features in type 1 diabetes. Notes on the study in general: Researchers report that Type 1 diabetes patients had moderately but significantly shorter TCRB CDR3s across all four CD4+ subsets.

Their target antigens are unknown. Expressed TCRB transcripts were sequenced after all isolated RNA was converted to cDNA. Clones were sequenced by immunoSEQ multiplex PCR, and TCRdb holds only the in-frame ones, with some missing. In the table there are roughly 340,000 clones, around 12% of which are singletons. Sequenced: naive CD4+ T cells from blood. Every receptor here comes from a woman between 18 and 29 years old with type 1 diabetes.

This sequence joins TRBV6-4 and TRBJ1-1, with 9 bases matching TRBD1. Unmatched junction bases numbered 8, after V lost 5 bases and J lost 4 bases. The CDR3 loop spans 15 amino acids. The germline CDR1 and CDR2 sequences are MRHNA and SNTAGT. The CDR3 here is CASSPRQGDGTEAFF. CDR3 sequence (DNA): TGTGCCAGCAGTCCCAGACAGGGGGACGGCACTGAAGCTTTCTTT.

The J gene is TRBJ2-3, the V gene TRBV9; TRBD1 aligns across 7 bases. The CDR3 contains 14 residues. CDR1 and CDR2 (germline): SGDLS, YYNGEE. Trimming removed 3 bases from V and 4 bases from J; junction bases left unmatched: 5. CDR3 bases: TGTGCCAGCAGCGCAGACAGGGTAGCAGATACGCAGTATTTT. Its protein product is CASSADRVADTQYF.

The V gene is TRBV4-1, the J gene TRBJ1-1; no reliable D call. With 2 bases removed from V and 0 bases from J, the gap between germline ends came to 7 bases. Germline assignment: CDR1 MGHRA and CDR2 YSYEKL. This CDR3 comprises 14 residues. The CDR3 DNA follows: TGCGCCAGCAGCCAACCAGGAATGAACACTGAAGCTTTCTTT. Amino acid sequence: CASSQPGMNTEAFF.

This clone was counted between two and nine times. V usage is TRBV9 and J usage is TRBJ1-2; D gene unclear. V lost 0 bases, J lost 4 bases, and 7 bases lay in between. Germline values: CDR1 SGDLS, CDR2 YYNGEE. The CDR3 has 13 residues. This chain's CDR3 is CASSVDVSYGYTF. For the CDR3, the DNA is TGTGCCAGCAGCGTAGATGTATCCTATGGCTACACCTTC.

J is TRBJ2-5 and V is TRBV15; 12 nucleotides match TRBD2. The CDR3 is 16 amino acids. V shed 3 bases and J 8 bases; nucleotides not matched to a gene: 10. From germline, CDR1 is LNHNV and CDR2 YYDKDF (reference sequence). CDR3 protein: CATSSRTSGVTITQYF. CDR3 DNA sequence: TGTGCCACCAGCAGCCGGACTAGCGGGGTTACAATAACCCAGTACTTC.

The V call is TRBV28, the J call TRBJ2-5, with 8 nucleotides matching TRBD2. The CDR3 is 12 residues long. The germline V gene encodes CDR1 MDHEN and CDR2 SYDVKM. The V and J ends lost 4 bases and 5 bases, in that order; junction bases with no gene match: 0. CDR3 bases: TGTGCCAGCAGTTGGACTAGCGAGACCCAGTACTTC. Its protein product is CASSWTSETQYF.

J is TRBJ2-6 and V is TRBV19; TRBD2 agrees at 7 bases. V lost 6 bases, J lost 1 base, and 6 bases stayed unmatched. This CDR3 region has 16 residues. Germline loops: CDR1 LNHDA, CDR2 SQIVND (reference sequence). The CDR3 nucleotides are TGTGCCAGTAGCCCGGGGGAGGGGTCTGGGGCCAACGTCCTGACTTTC. Its translation is CASSPGEGSGANVLTF.

This clone occurred a few times. J is TRBJ2-5 and V is TRBV7-9; possibly TRBD2 for D (7 bases). The CDR3 extends over 15 amino acids. V lost 4 bases to trimming and J lost 3 bases, with 15 bases between them. CDR1 is SEHNR and CDR2 is FQNEAQ in the germline V gene (reference sequence). CDR3 DNA sequence: TGTGCCAGCAGCTACACCGCGGGGGCGGAAGAGACCCAGTACTTC. Translating it yields CASSYTAGAEETQYF.